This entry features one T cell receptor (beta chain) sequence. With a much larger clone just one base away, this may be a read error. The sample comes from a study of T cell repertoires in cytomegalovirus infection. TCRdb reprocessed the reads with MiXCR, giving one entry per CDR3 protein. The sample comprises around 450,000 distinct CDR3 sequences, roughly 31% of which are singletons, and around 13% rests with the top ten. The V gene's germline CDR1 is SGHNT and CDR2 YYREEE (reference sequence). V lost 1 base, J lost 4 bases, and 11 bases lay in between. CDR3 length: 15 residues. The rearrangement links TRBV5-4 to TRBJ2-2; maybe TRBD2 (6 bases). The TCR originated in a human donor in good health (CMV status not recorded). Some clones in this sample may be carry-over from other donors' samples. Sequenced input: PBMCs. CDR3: CASSLFVAVTGELFF. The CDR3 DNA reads TGTGCCAGCAGCTTGTTCGTAGCGGTCACCGGGGAGCTGTTTTTT.